This T cell receptor beta chain was captured by sequencing in a study of CD8 T cells in ankylosing spondylitis. V was pared by 2 bases and J by 8 bases, with 9 bases between. This CDR3 is built from 12 residues. 5'-RACE, quantitative and with molecular barcodes, yielded the TCR beta libraries. TCRdb analysed the 5' RACE reads with MiXCR anew, one entry per CDR3 protein. Here the sample spans some 140,000 distinct CDR3 sequences, 7% to 10% being singletons. General observations from the study: Researchers reportedly found disease-linked clones significantly enriched in matched ankylosing spondylitis synovial fluid.

This clonotype has only a few counts. Its antigen is still unknown. The chain combines TRBV12-3 or TRBV12-4 with TRBJ1-2; unclear D gene. Sequencing used synovial fluid, either unsorted or a sorted T cell fraction (not recorded which). This receptor was identified in a male donor with ankylosing spondylitis. In DNA, the CDR3 is TGTGCCAGCAGTTTATCCAGTCACGGCTACACCTTC. It translates to CASSLSSHGYTF.